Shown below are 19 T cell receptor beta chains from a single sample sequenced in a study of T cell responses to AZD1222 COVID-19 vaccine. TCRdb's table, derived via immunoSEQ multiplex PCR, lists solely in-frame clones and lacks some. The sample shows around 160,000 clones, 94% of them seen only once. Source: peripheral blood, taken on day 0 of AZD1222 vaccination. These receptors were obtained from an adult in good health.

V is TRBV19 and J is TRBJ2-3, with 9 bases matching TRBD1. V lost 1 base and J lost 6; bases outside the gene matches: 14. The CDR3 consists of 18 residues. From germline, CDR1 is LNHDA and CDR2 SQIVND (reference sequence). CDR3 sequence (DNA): TGTGCCAGTAGTATAGTTGGGGGTAGGACAGGGGAGGAGGATACGCAGTATTTT. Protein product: CASSIVGGRTGEEDTQYF.

The CDR3: CASGRRSGLDTGELFF. The CDR3, as DNA: TGTGCCAGCGGGCGCAGGTCGGGGTTAGACACCGGGGAGCTGTTTTTT. This rearrangement joins TRBV3-1 (or the pseudogene TRBV3-2) to TRBJ2-2; D might be TRBD2 (5 bases). CDR1 is LGHDT and CDR2 is YNNKEL in the germline V gene (reference sequence). V lost 8 bases, J lost 3 bases, and 19 bases lay in between. The CDR3 extends over 16 amino acids.

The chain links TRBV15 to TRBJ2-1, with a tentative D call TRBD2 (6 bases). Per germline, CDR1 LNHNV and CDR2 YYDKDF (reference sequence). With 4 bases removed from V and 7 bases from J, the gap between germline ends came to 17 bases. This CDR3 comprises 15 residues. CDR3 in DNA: TGTGCCACCAGCAACCGGGACTCTAAAAGGAATGAGCAGTTCTTC. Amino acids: CATSNRDSKRNEQFF.

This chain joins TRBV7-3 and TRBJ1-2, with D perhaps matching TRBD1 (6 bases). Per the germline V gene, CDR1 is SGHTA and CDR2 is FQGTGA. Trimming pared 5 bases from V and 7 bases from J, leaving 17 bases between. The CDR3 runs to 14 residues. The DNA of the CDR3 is TGTGCCAGCAGCCTCTCCCACAGGGATAGTGGCTACACCTTC. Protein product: CASSLSHRDSGYTF.

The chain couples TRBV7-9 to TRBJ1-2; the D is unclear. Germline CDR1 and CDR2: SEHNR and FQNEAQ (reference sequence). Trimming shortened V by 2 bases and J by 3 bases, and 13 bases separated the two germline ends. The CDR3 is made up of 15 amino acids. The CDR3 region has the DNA TGTGCCAGCAGCTTAAGTGCATATGAGGACTATGGCTACACCTTC. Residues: CASSLSAYEDYGYTF.

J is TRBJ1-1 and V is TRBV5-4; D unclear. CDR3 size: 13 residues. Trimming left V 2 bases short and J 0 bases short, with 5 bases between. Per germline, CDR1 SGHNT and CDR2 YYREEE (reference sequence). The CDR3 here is CASSFQVNTEAFF. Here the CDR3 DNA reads TGTGCCAGCAGCTTTCAGGTGAACACTGAAGCTTTCTTT.

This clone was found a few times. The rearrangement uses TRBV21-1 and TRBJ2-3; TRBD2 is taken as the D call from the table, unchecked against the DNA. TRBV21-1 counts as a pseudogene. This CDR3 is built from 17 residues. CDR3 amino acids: CASSKIPAGPSTDTQYF. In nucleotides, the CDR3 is TGTGCCAGCAGCAAAATCCCAGCGGGACCAAGCACAGATACGCAGTATTTT.

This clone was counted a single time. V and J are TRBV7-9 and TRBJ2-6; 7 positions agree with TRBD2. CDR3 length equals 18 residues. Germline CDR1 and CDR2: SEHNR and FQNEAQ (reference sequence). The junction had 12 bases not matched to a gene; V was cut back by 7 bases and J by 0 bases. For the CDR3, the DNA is TGTGCCAGCACCCACCGGGGAGGGGAGGGCTCTGGGGCCAACGTCCTGACTTTC. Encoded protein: CASTHRGGEGSGANVLTF.

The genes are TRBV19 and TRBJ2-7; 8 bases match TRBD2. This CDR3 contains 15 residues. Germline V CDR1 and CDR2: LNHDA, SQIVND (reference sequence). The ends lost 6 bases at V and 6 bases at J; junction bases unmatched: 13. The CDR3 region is CASSTLLGTSREQYF. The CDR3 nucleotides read TGTGCCAGTAGCACCCTTCTGGGGACTAGTCGCGAGCAGTACTTC.

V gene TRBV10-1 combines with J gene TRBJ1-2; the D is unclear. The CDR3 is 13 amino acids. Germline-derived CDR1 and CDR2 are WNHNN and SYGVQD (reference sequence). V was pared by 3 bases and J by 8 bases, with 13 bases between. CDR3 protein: CASSDSQKGGYTF. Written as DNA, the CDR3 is TGCGCCAGCAGTGACTCCCAAAAAGGCGGCTACACCTTC.

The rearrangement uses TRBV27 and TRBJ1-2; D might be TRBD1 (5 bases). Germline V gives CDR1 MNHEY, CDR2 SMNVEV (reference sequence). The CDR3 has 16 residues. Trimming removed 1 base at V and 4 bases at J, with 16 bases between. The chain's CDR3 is CASSLLGGTAVYGYTF. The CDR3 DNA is TGTGCCAGCAGTTTATTGGGTGGGACGGCCGTCTATGGCTACACCTTC.

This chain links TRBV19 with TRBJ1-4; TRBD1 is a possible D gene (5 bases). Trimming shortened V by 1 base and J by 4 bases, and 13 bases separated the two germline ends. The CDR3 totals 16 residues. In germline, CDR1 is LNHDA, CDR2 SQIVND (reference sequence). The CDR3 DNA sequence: TGTGCCAGTAGTATAGTCCCCGGGGGGGTTAATGAAAAACTGTTTTTT. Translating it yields CASSIVPGGVNEKLFF. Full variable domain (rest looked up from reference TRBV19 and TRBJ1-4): DGGITQSPKYLFRKEGQNVTLSCEQNLNHDAMYWYRQDPGQGLRLIYYSQIVNDFQKGDIAEGYSVSREKKESFPLTVTSAQKNPTAFYLCASSIVPGGVNEKLFFGSGTQLSVL.

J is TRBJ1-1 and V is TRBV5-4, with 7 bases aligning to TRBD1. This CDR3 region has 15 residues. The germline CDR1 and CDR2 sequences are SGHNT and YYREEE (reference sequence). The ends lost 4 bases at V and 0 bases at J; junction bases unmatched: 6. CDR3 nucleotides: TGTGCCAGCAGCGATCCAGGGGGATTGAACACTGAAGCTTTCTTT. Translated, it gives CASSDPGGLNTEAFF.

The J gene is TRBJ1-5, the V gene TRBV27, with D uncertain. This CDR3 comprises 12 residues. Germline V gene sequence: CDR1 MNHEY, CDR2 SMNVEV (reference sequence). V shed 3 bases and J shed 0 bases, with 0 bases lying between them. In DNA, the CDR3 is TGTGCCAGCAGTTTTAGCAATCAGCCCCAGCATTTT. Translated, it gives CASSFSNQPQHF.

As DNA, the CDR3 is TGTGCCAGCAGCTTAGTACTAGCGGGAGGGGATACGCAGTATTTT. This codes for CASSLVLAGGDTQYF. The gene calls are TRBV7-9 and TRBJ2-3; 13 nucleotides line up with TRBD2. V lost 1 base and J lost 6; bases outside the gene matches: 1. This CDR3 contains 15 residues. Looked up from germline, CDR1 is SEHNR and CDR2 is FQNEAQ (reference sequence).

The DNA of the CDR3 is TGTGCCAGTTCAAAGGGAGGAGGGTTGACAGATACGCAGTATTTT. Translating it yields CASSKGGGLTDTQYF. The chain employs TRBV19 and TRBJ2-3; a possible D gene is TRBD2 (6 bases). Germline V gene lookup returns CDR1 LNHDA and CDR2 SQIVND (reference sequence). This CDR3 has 15 residues. The germline V and J ends were trimmed by 8 bases and 3 bases, with 18 bases remaining between them.

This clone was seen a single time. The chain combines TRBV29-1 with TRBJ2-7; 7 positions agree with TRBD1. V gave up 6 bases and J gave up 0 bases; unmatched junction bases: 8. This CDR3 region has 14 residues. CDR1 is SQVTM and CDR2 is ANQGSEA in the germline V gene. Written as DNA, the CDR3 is TGCAGCGTGGCGGACAGGCCGTTCTCCTACGAGCAGTACTTC. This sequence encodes CSVADRPFSYEQYF.

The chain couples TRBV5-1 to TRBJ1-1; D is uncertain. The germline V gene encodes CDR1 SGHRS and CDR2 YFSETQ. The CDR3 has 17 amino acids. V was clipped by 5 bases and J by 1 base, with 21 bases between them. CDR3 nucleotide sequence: TGCGCCAGCAGTCAGACGCTTTATCCGTCGGAGAACACTGAAGCTTTCTTT. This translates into CASSQTLYPSENTEAFF.

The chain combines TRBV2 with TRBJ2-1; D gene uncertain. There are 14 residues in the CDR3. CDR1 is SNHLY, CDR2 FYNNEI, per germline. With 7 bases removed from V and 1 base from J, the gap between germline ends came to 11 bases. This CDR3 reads CASTITMSYNEQFF. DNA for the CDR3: TGTGCCAGCACGATAACTATGTCCTACAATGAGCAGTTCTTC.